The 2 T cell receptor beta chains listed next were all sequenced from one sample in a study of blood T cell repertoires in COVID-19. The protocol was immunoSEQ multiplex PCR, while the TCRdb copy is restricted to in-frame clones and leaves out a portion. In the table there are some 120,000 clones, 85% of which are singletons. What was sequenced was peripheral blood. These receptors originate from a woman of 80 years or more with acute or convalescent COVID-19.

The chain carries TRBV6-5 and TRBJ1-2; D might be TRBD1 (6 bases). Germline loops: CDR1 MNHEY, CDR2 SVGAGI. The CDR3 runs 13 residues. The V and J ends lost 6 bases and 8 bases respectively, with 16 bases between them. The CDR3 protein is CASRLGGASGYTF. For the CDR3, the DNA is TGTGCCAGCAGGCTAGGGGGAGCCAGCGGCTACACCTTC.

The J gene is TRBJ2-4, the V gene TRBV7-9, with 7 positions matching TRBD2. J gave up 0 bases and V 10 bases, and 6 bases lay outside the gene matches. CDR1 is SEHNR and CDR2 is FQNEAQ in the germline V gene (reference sequence). The CDR3 is made up of 14 amino acids. CDR3 sequence (DNA): TGTGCCACTAGCGGACTTATAGCCAAAAACATTCAGTACTTC. The encoded protein is CATSGLIAKNIQYF.